This TCR beta chain was captured in a study of blood T cells in healthy people across ages. This CDR3 has 15 amino acids. The junction had 7 bases not matched to a gene; V was cut back by 7 bases and J by 1 base. Whole-study results and caveats: Higher diversity and more naive CD4+ cells were features of long-lived donors, compared to aged donors.

Comment on this clonotype: The antigen is unknown.

For the second PCR, which ran for about 7 to 11 cycles, a sample-barcoded 5' primer and a J-beta primer mix were used. TCRdb passed the 5' RACE reads through MiXCR, listing each CDR3 protein once. The top ten hold about 11% of the sample, which has about 1.6 million distinct CDR3 sequences, 30% to 35% seen once. The specimen sequenced was blood. The origin of this receptor is a woman in her thirties in good health. The chain carries TRBV12-3 or TRBV12-4 and TRBJ1-1, with 9 positions matching TRBD1. The CDR3 sequence is CASTARDRANTEAFF. The DNA for the CDR3 is TGTGCCAGCACCGCCCGGGACAGGGCGAACACTGAAGCTTTCTTT.